This T cell receptor (beta chain) appears in the sequencing data of a study of blood T cells in healthy people across ages. A J-beta primer mix and a sample-barcoded 5' primer were used in a second PCR of roughly 6 to 11 cycles. TCRdb ran MiXCR on the 5' RACE reads and lists one entry per CDR3 protein. Of 600,000 to 900,000 distinct CDR3 sequences in the sample, 20% to 30% were seen once. This clonotype was seen a handful of times. V was trimmed by 5 bases and J by 6 bases, leaving 14 bases between them. From germline, CDR1 is LNHNV and CDR2 YYDKDF (reference sequence). This CDR3 has 14 amino acids. Peripheral blood was drawn, approximately 9.4 milliliters per donor. A further study also used this sample, focusing on T cells of mothers and their children. As that study records: Sequencing got over 8.5 million TCR beta CDR3 reads from each mother and about 3.1 million from each child.

The sequenced material came from blood. The clonotype comes from a boy younger than 18 in good health. The J gene is TRBJ2-1, the V gene TRBV15; a weak D match, TRBD2 (6 bases). The CDR3 sequence is CATSLRGISNEQFF. The CDR3 DNA reads as TGTGCCACCAGCCTCCGGGGGATAAGCAATGAGCAGTTCTTC.